The next 4 T cell receptor beta chains were all read from a single sample in a study of shared clonotypes between healthy human individuals. Some clones are missing from TCRdb's copy, which holds only in-frame ones; the method was immunoSEQ multiplex PCR. This table has about 980,000 clones, approximately 80% appearing once. The sequenced material came from memory CD4+ T cells sorted from blood. Regarding subset: CD45RA-negative fraction. Receptor source: a man younger than 30 in good health.

The V gene is TRBV6-5, the J gene TRBJ2-7; possibly TRBD2 for D (5 bases). The V gene's germline CDR1 is MNHEY and CDR2 SVGAGI. The CDR3 runs to 13 residues. V was trimmed by 6 bases and J by 4 bases, leaving 13 bases between them. In DNA form, the CDR3 reads TGTGCCAGCAGCATGGGTAGGACTTACGAGCAGTACTTC. Amino acids: CASSMGRTYEQYF.

V gene TRBV5-1 combines with J gene TRBJ2-1, with 10 nucleotides matching TRBD2. The CDR3 is 16 residues long. CDR1 and CDR2 (germline): SGHRS, YFSETQ. The junction had 3 bases not matched to a gene; V was cut back by 0 bases and J by 3 bases. The CDR3 loop is CASSLGSGRDYNEQFF. CDR3 coding DNA: TGCGCCAGCAGCTTGGGGAGCGGGAGGGACTACAATGAGCAGTTCTTC.

This rearrangement joins TRBV5-1 to TRBJ2-2; perhaps D is TRBD1 or TRBD2 (5 bases each). Trimming shortened V by 3 bases and J by 3 bases, and 18 bases separated the two germline ends. Germline lookup yields CDR1 SGHRS and CDR2 YFSETQ. This CDR3 spans 17 amino acids. This chain's CDR3 is CASSSGPEGTDTGELFF. CDR3 bases: TGCGCCAGCAGCTCTGGGCCAGAGGGGACGGACACCGGGGAGCTGTTTTTT.

The V gene is TRBV28, the J gene TRBJ2-1; D is perhaps TRBD1 (6 bases). V gave up 10 bases and J gave up 7 bases, with 17 bases separating them. The germline V gene has CDR1 MDHEN and CDR2 SYDVKM. The CDR3 sequence is 13 residues long. This CDR3 reads CATHGGSVNEQFF. For the CDR3, the DNA is TGTGCCACACATGGGGGCAGTGTAAATGAGCAGTTCTTC.